This entry lists 27 T cell receptor beta chains sequenced from one sample in a study of cytomegalovirus exposure and HLA in healthy donors. The primer mix had 60 Vbeta and 13 Jbeta primers. Data came from immunoSEQ multiplex PCR; TCRdb stores just in-frame clones and leaves some out. The sample carries approximately 110,000 clones, less than 80% recorded once. Sample: PBMCs. These receptors were collected from a man aged 25-45 years in good health and CMV-seronegative.

This clone was observed once. The J gene is TRBJ2-1, the V gene TRBV7-2; tentative D call: TRBD2 (5 bases). There are 14 residues in the CDR3. V gave up 6 bases and J gave up 10 bases, with 19 bases separating them. Germline CDR1 and CDR2: SGHTA and FQGNSA. In nucleotides, the CDR3 is TGTGCCAGCAGTTCGGGGTGGGAAATCGGGGAGCAGTTCTTC. Residues: CASSSGWEIGEQFF.

The chain uses TRBV30 and TRBJ1-4; D is ambiguous. Deletions cut 3 bases from V and 3 bases from J, with 11 bases between. The CDR3 has 14 residues. Germline CDR1 GTSNPN, CDR2 SVGIG (reference sequence). CDR3 nucleotide sequence: TGTGCCTGGAGCGGAGGTGGGGCTAATGAAAAACTGTTTTTT. Encoded protein: CAWSGGGANEKLFF.

The count of this clone is one. The CDR3 loop is CATRGQGPYNEQFF. CDR3 nucleotides: TGTGCCACCCGCGGGCAGGGGCCCTACAATGAGCAGTTCTTC. The J gene is TRBJ2-1, the V gene TRBV15, with TRBD1 as a possible D gene (6 bases). V was shortened by 8 bases and J by 2 bases, with 13 bases between the two germline ends. This CDR3 has 14 amino acids. Germline CDR1 is LNHNV and CDR2 is YYDKDF (reference sequence).

As concerns this clone: The sample contains more than one DNA sequence encoding this CDR3. V and J are TRBV29-1 and TRBJ1-1; TRBD1 matches 10 bases. Unmatched junction bases numbered 8, after V lost 7 bases and J lost 6 bases. The CDR3 runs to 13 residues. The germline V gene encodes CDR1 SQVTM and CDR2 ANQGSEA. The CDR3 DNA follows: TGCAGCGCCGAGACAGGGGGCTTTTCTGAAGCTTTCTTT. This codes for CSAETGGFSEAFF.

The chain joins TRBV5-4 to TRBJ1-2; 9 bases align to TRBD1. V lost 0 bases to trimming and J lost 5 bases; unmatched junction nucleotides: 8. Germline V gene data show CDR1 as SGHNT and CDR2 as YYREEE (reference sequence). The length of the CDR3 is 16 residues. Here the CDR3 DNA reads TGTGCCAGCAGCTTGGCCCGGGGACAGGGATGGTATGGCTACACCTTC. Translation gives CASSLARGQGWYGYTF. The whole variable domain, remainder taken from reference TRBV5-4 and TRBJ1-2, is ETGVTQSPTHLIKTRGQQVTLRCSSQSGHNTVSWYQQALGQGPQFIFQYYREEENGRGNFPPRFSGLQFPNYSSELNVNALELDDSALYLCASSLARGQGWYGYTFGSGTRLTVV.

The chain couples TRBV29-1 to TRBJ2-1, with TRBD2 identical over 14 bases. The CDR3 totals 17 residues. Unmatched junction bases numbered 15, after V lost 6 bases and J lost 8 bases. CDR1 and CDR2 from the germline V gene are SQVTM and ANQGSEA. As DNA, the CDR3 is TGCAGCGTCCTTGGGACTAGCGGGAGAATGATGTCCCATGAGCAGTTCTTC. As protein: CSVLGTSGRMMSHEQFF.

This chain uses TRBV5-1 with TRBJ1-1; D perhaps matches TRBD1 (6 bases). The CDR3 loop spans 16 amino acids. Germline V gene data show CDR1 as SGHRS and CDR2 as YFSETQ. V lost 0 bases, J lost 1 base, and 13 bases lay in between. The CDR3 loop is CASSLEGGGGNTEAFF. CDR3 DNA sequence: TGCGCCAGCAGCTTGGAAGGGGGAGGGGGGAACACTGAAGCTTTCTTT. Based on the CDR3 plus reference TRBV5-1 and TRBJ1-1, the full variable domain is KAGVTQTPRYLIKTRGQQVTLSCSPISGHRSVSWYQQTPGQGLQFLFEYFSETQRNKGNFPGRFSGRQFSNSRSEMNVSTLELGDSALYLCASSLEGGGGNTEAFFGQGTRLTVV.

The chain is built from TRBV5-6 and TRBJ1-2; weak D call: TRBD1 (5 bases). This CDR3 is built from 15 residues. Germline V gene lookup returns CDR1 SGHDT and CDR2 YYEEEE. Trimming removed 0 bases at V and 4 bases at J, with 13 bases between. The CDR3 spells CASSLGGATVYGYTF. In DNA form, the CDR3 reads TGTGCCAGCAGCTTGGGGGGCGCGACGGTCTATGGCTACACCTTC.

A single count supports this clone. The V call is TRBV20-1, the J call TRBJ2-7; no definite D call. V was clipped by 4 bases and J by 3 bases, with 7 bases between them. The CDR3 covers 11 residues. The germline V gene encodes CDR1 DFQATT and CDR2 SNEGSKA (reference sequence). CDR3 coding DNA: TGCAGTGCTACACAAAACTACGAGCAGTACTTC. It specifies CSATQNYEQYF.

The V call is TRBV5-1, the J call TRBJ1-6, with D unclear. Trimming removed 1 base at V and 1 base at J, with 3 bases between. The germline CDR1 and CDR2 sequences are SGHRS and YFSETQ. The CDR3 contains 14 residues. CDR3 region: CASSLQSYNSPLHF. CDR3 bases: TGCGCCAGCAGCTTGCAGTCCTATAATTCACCCCTCCACTTT.

The V gene is TRBV7-9, the J gene TRBJ1-4; TRBD1 aligns across 7 bases. The trim removed 2 bases at V and 7 bases at J, leaving 7 bases unmatched. This CDR3 is 15 amino acids long. The germline CDR1 and CDR2 sequences are SEHNR and FQNEAQ (reference sequence). The CDR3 DNA reads TGTGCCAGCAGCTTATCTCGACAGGGAATTGAAAAACTGTTTTTT. Translating it yields CASSLSRQGIEKLFF.

V usage is TRBV19 and J usage is TRBJ2-7; D perhaps matches TRBD2 (6 bases). This CDR3 contains 13 residues. Germline CDR1 and CDR2: LNHDA and SQIVND (reference sequence). The V end lost 10 bases, the J end lost 4 bases, and 17 bases lay between the germline ends. CDR3 sequence (DNA): TGTGCCACCTCCCCGGGACTTCTATACGAGCAGTACTTC. It is translated as CATSPGLLYEQYF.

The gene calls are TRBV27 and TRBJ2-7; 10 positions agree with TRBD1. With V trimmed by 2 bases and J by 7 bases, 8 bases remained unmatched. The CDR3 has 15 amino acids. CDR1 and CDR2 from the germline V gene are MNHEY and SMNVEV (reference sequence). The CDR3 DNA reads as TGTGCCAGCAGTTTACTGAGACAGGGGGCGAGTGAGCAGTACTTC. Residues: CASSLLRQGASEQYF.

This clone has a handful of counts. The chain links TRBV9 to TRBJ1-6; D is possibly TRBD1 (6 bases). V lost 4 bases, J lost 10 bases, and 27 bases lay in between. The CDR3 runs to 18 residues. Germline V lookup: CDR1 SGDLS, CDR2 YYNGEE. CDR3 loop: CASSPSLLEDSGSSPLHF. In nucleotides, the CDR3 is TGTGCCAGCAGCCCCTCCCTCCTGGAGGACAGCGGATCATCACCCCTCCACTTT. Using reference TRBV9 and TRBJ1-6 for the parts outside the CDR3, the full variable domain is DSGVTQTPKHLITATGQRVTLRCSPRSGDLSVYWYQQSLDQGLQFLIQYYNGEERAKGNILERFSAQQFPDLHSELNLSSLELGDSALYFCASSPSLLEDSGSSPLHFGNGTRLTVT.

The chain couples TRBV5-1 to TRBJ1-6, with TRBD1 matching over 10 bases. V dropped 4 bases and J dropped 7; count of bases not matched to a gene: 14. Germline lookup yields CDR1 SGHRS and CDR2 YFSETQ. There are 18 residues in the CDR3. As DNA, the CDR3 is TGCGCCAGCAGCCCCCTACCACTAAGGACAGGGGGGAATTCACCCCTCCACTTT. Translating it yields CASSPLPLRTGGNSPLHF. The whole variable domain, remainder taken from reference TRBV5-1 and TRBJ1-6, is KAGVTQTPRYLIKTRGQQVTLSCSPISGHRSVSWYQQTPGQGLQFLFEYFSETQRNKGNFPGRFSGRQFSNSRSEMNVSTLELGDSALYLCASSPLPLRTGGNSPLHFGNGTRLTVT.

The genes are TRBV4-3 and TRBJ1-1, with D unclear. Germline CDR1 is LGHNA and CDR2 is YSLEER. CDR3 size: 15 residues. V was pared by 0 bases and J by 1 base, with 9 bases between. CDR3 nucleotides: TGCGCCAGCAGCCAAGATCCACACCCGAACACTGAAGCTTTCTTT. This translates into CASSQDPHPNTEAFF.

This clone has a handful of counts. The chain is built from TRBV4-2 and TRBJ2-5; a possible D gene is TRBD2 (6 bases). Trimming stripped 0 bases from V and 0 bases from J, with 17 bases between. CDR1 and CDR2 (germline): LGHNA, YNFKEQ. The CDR3 consists of 18 residues. CDR3 sequence: CASSQDPPRGTYQETQYF. The CDR3 region has the DNA TGTGCCAGCAGCCAAGATCCTCCCCGGGGGACGTACCAAGAGACCCAGTACTTC.

This rearrangement joins TRBV13 to TRBJ1-1; D unresolved. The V end was cut by 5 bases, the J end by 1 base, with 11 bases between. Germline CDR1 PRHDT, CDR2 FYEKMQ (reference sequence). There are 14 residues in the CDR3. CDR3 bases: TGTGCCAGCAGCCGTCCAGCGGGGAACACTGAAGCTTTCTTT. Protein sequence: CASSRPAGNTEAFF.

This rearrangement joins TRBV15 to TRBJ2-7; perhaps TRBD2 as D (7 bases). The CDR3 spans 16 residues. V was cut by 0 bases and J by 5 bases, with 17 bases left in between. The germline V gene has CDR1 LNHNV and CDR2 YYDKDF (reference sequence). The CDR3 region has the DNA TGTGCCACCAGCAGAGAGGGGCTAGGGGGGGGCCACGAGCAGTACTTC. Translating it yields CATSREGLGGGHEQYF.

V and J are TRBV6-1 and TRBJ1-2; no reliable D call. Germline V gives CDR1 MNHNS, CDR2 SASEGT. V lost 2 bases to trimming and J lost 0 bases, with 13 bases between them. The CDR3 length is 16 residues. The CDR3, as DNA: TGTGCCAGCAGTGAATCCTTTACGCCGGCTAACTATGGCTACACCTTC. This encodes CASSESFTPANYGYTF.

The rearrangement links TRBV2 to TRBJ1-5; D is unclear. V lost 4 bases and J lost 0, with 13 bases in between. The CDR3 length is 16 residues. Germline V gene data show CDR1 as SNHLY and CDR2 as FYNNEI. The chain's CDR3 is CASSAGILVSNQPQHF. CDR3 nucleotide sequence: TGTGCCAGCAGTGCGGGGATCCTTGTTAGCAATCAGCCCCAGCATTTT.

The chain couples TRBV13 to TRBJ1-2; 10 bases align to TRBD1. The CDR3 loop spans 16 amino acids. Per germline, CDR1 PRHDT and CDR2 FYEKMQ (reference sequence). V was clipped by 4 bases and J by 4 bases; unmatched bases: 9. The CDR3 sequence is CASSSRGQGPLYGYTF. For the CDR3, the DNA is TGTGCCAGCAGCTCGAGGGGACAGGGGCCCCTCTATGGCTACACCTTC.

The chain employs TRBV10-2 and TRBJ2-7; the D gene is possibly TRBD1 (6 bases). V was cut by 9 bases and J by 0 bases, with 12 bases left in between. The V gene's germline CDR1 is WSHSY and CDR2 SAAADI. CDR3 length equals 13 residues. The CDR3 bases are TGCGCCAGTAACAGGGACCTCTCCTACGAGCAGTACTTC. Translation: CASNRDLSYEQYF.

This clone was counted a single time. The V call is TRBV4-3, the J call TRBJ1-2, with a tentative D call TRBD1 (6 bases). Per germline, CDR1 LGHNA and CDR2 YSLEER. CDR3 length equals 15 residues. The ends were cut back, 4 bases at V and 9 bases at J, with 21 bases in the middle. In DNA, the CDR3 is TGCGCCAGCAGCCGCTACCGGGACATGGCTGTGAGCTACACCTTC. Translated: CASSRYRDMAVSYTF.

The chain uses TRBV18 and TRBJ1-5; D is possibly TRBD1 (6 bases). The CDR3 runs 15 residues. Looked up from germline, CDR1 is KGHSH and CDR2 is LQKENI. The V and J ends lost 5 bases and 0 bases respectively, with 11 bases between them. CDR3: CASSTGIYSNQPQHF. The CDR3 nucleotides read TGTGCCAGCTCAACAGGGATCTATAGCAATCAGCCCCAGCATTTT.

The chain joins TRBV10-1 to TRBJ2-7, with TRBD2 as a possible D gene (6 bases). Looked up from germline, CDR1 is WNHNN and CDR2 is SYGVQD (reference sequence). Trimming pared 2 bases from V and 0 bases from J, leaving 8 bases between. The CDR3 extends over 14 amino acids. The CDR3, as DNA: TGCGCCAGCAGTGAGCGGAGGGGCTCCTACGAGCAGTACTTC. Translating it yields CASSERRGSYEQYF.

This chain links TRBV10-1 with TRBJ2-1, with TRBD2 matching over 9 bases. CDR3 length: 16 amino acids. V lost 0 bases, J lost 4 bases, and 4 bases stayed unmatched. From germline, CDR1 is WNHNN and CDR2 SYGVQD (reference sequence). As DNA, the CDR3 is TGCGCCAGCAGTGAGTCCGGCGGGGGGGCATACAATGAGCAGTTCTTC. Translated, it gives CASSESGGGAYNEQFF.